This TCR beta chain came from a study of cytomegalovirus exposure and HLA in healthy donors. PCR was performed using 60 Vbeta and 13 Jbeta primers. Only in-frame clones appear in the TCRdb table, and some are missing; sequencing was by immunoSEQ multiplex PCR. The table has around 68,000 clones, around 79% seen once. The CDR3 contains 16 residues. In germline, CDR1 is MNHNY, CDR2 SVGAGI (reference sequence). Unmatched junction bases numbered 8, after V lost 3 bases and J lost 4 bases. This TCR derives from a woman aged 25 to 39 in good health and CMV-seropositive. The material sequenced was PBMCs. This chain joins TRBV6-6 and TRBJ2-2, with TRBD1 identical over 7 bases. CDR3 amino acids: CASSYPQGVGTGELFF. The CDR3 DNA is TGTGCCAGCAGTTATCCTCAGGGGGTCGGCACCGGGGAGCTGTTTTTT.